This TCR beta chain originates from a study of OX40 agonist ivuxolimab in advanced cancers. Study-level background: Patients with hepatocellular carcinoma, melanoma, renal cell or head and neck cancer made up the dose-escalation patients. Findings and limits, study-wide: No antigen was identified for the clonally expanded peripheral T cells.

Some clones are missing from TCRdb's copy, which holds only in-frame ones; the method was immunoSEQ multiplex PCR. The repertoire holds 70,000 to 100,000 clones, with under 90% as singletons. On this clone: Its matching antigen is unknown.

From germline, CDR1 is LNHDA and CDR2 SQIVND (reference sequence). The CDR3 covers 14 residues. V lost 11 bases and J lost 4, with 20 bases in between. This specimen was CD4+ or CD8+ T cells sorted from blood, taken in a trial of the OX40 agonist ivuxolimab. This TCR was recovered from an adult with an advanced solid tumor such as melanoma, head and neck, liver or kidney cancer. V and J are TRBV19 and TRBJ1-1; the D gene is possibly TRBD1 (5 bases). Here the CDR3 DNA reads TGTGCCTCAAAGCCGGGGCTGGTCAGCACTGAAGCTTTCTTT. Its protein is CASKPGLVSTEAFF.